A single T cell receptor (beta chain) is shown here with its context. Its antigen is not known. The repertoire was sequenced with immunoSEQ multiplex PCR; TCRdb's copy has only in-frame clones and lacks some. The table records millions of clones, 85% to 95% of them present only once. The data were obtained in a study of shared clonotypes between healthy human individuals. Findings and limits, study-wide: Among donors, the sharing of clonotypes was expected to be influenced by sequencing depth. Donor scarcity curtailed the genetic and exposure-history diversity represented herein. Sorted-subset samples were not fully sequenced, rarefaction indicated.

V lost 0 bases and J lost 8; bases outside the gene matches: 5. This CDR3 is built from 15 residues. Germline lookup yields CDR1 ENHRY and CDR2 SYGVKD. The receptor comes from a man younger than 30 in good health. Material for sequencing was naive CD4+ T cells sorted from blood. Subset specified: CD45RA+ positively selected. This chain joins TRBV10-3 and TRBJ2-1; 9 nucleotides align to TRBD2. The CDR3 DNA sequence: TGTGCCATCAGTGAGTCGATGGGACTAGCCCATGAGCAGTTCTTC. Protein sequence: CAISESMGLAHEQFF.